These T cell receptor beta chains were read from a single sample in a study of regulatory T cells in long-lasting Graves disease. TCRdb reanalysed the multiplex PCR reads using MiXCR and keeps one entry per CDR3 protein. The repertoire holds approximately 400,000 distinct CDR3 sequences, with approximately 12% as singletons. These records were also assigned to another study, of T cells in Graves' hyperthyroidism and ophthalmopathy.

This specimen was peripheral blood mononuclear cells (PBMCs), taken at new diagnosis, from a patient treated with antithyroid drugs. The origin of the receptors is a woman aged 18-30 years with Graves disease. Both conserved end residues are part of each CDR3.

j_call | v_call | cdr3_aa
TRBJ2-2 | TRBV27 | CASSLGTVSGELFF
TRBJ2-1 | TRBV6-2/TRBV6-3 | CASSKPWGFDRGEQFF
TRBJ1-2 | TRBV19 | CASTPPWTSNYGYTF
TRBJ2-6 | TRBV25-1 | CAPPQGSGANALTF
TRBJ1-1 | TRBV6-2/TRBV6-3 | CANPGQPSNTEAFF
TRBJ1-5 | TRBV4-1 | CASSQEGATGNQPQHF
TRBJ1-1 | TRBV7-2 | CASSLGTDWGEAFF
TRBJ1-1 | TRBV7-2 | CASSRNRDLNTEAFF
TRBJ2-1 | TRBV28 | CASSSLTGFGDNEQFF
TRBJ1-5 | TRBV6-1 | CANEPWAAKNQPQHF
TRBJ2-1 | TRBV20-1 | CSASVRSPYNEQFF
TRBJ2-1 | TRBV28 | CATSGVNEQFF
TRBJ2-1 | TRBV18 | CASSANRGQGSYNEQFF